The present entry profiles one T cell receptor beta chain with its context. This clonotype occurred many times. Its cognate antigen has yet to be identified. No clone much larger than this one lies a single base away; base qualities are absent. This sample was included in a study of regulatory T cells in long-lasting Graves disease (dated by TCRdb to 2020 to 2022). About the study as a whole: Antithyroid drugs had been taken for less than 3 months by newly diagnosed Graves' disease patients. This study used TCR sequencing and RNA sequencing of peripheral blood to compare persistent Graves' disease patients against newly diagnosed Graves' disease patients. A total of 35 or so samples were covered by TCR sequencing, comprising around 13 persistent and roughly 20 newly diagnosed Graves' disease patients. The study was conducted in China and was registered as a clinical trial.

Reading the label with the study, this specimen's time point is: newly diagnosed GD, antithyroid drugs for less than 3 months. RNA was extracted from PBMCs in TRIzol for both TCR sequencing and RNA sequencing. The diagnosis of Graves' disease followed American Thyroid Association guidelines. Recruitment of patients was carried out at an endocrinology department in Xi'an, China. Each patient gave around 9 milliliters of peripheral blood, collected in an EDTA anticoagulant tube. PBMCs were isolated by Ficoll Paque Plus density gradient separation without further T cell sorting. An Agilent 2100 Bioanalyzer and agarose gel were used to assess RNA quality, and a NanoDrop 2000 was used to measure RNA concentration. The CDR3 measures 14 amino acids from cysteine to phenylalanine. The entry retains the CDR3 DNA only, 42 bases that are in frame from base 1. CDR1 is given as DFQATT and CDR2 as SNEGSKA, both from the germline V gene (reference sequence). Trimmed from V: 0 bases; trimmed from J: 4 bases; junction bases lacking a gene match: 5.

General study outcomes and caveats: Persistent disease showed preferential use of TRBV28, TRBJ1-2 and TRBJ2-5, whereas newly diagnosed disease favored TRBV20-1 and TRBJ2-1. The authors noted that the small sample size was a limitation that may lower accuracy. Persistent Graves' disease patients showed lower TCR Shannon entropy and fewer highly expanded clones than newly diagnosed patients, suggesting clonal expansion. Persistent patients shared more public clonotypes among themselves (around 2,800) than newly diagnosed patients did (about 970). Sequencing and analysis were restricted to the TCR beta chain. Peripheral blood alone was examined, since thyroid tissue, which constituted the primary lesion, could not be accessed.

The protocol used for the library was multiplex PCR. For sequencing, an Illumina HiSeq 4000 was employed. TCR beta libraries were built with iRepertoire HTBI primers and Arm-PCR amplification of CDR3 regions. PCR products were gel purified before sequencing. The published analysis was carried out like this. Gene usage analysis of CDR3 amino acid clonotypes used the roughly 60 TRBV and 14 TRBJ segments found across samples. Filtered high-quality paired reads were merged into contigs using COPE and FqMerger. BLAST was used to align contigs to IMGT TRBV, TRBD and TRBJ reference genes, with CDR3 defined following IMGT. Any clonotype with a frequency above 0.1% was classified as a highly expanded clone. Shannon entropy served as the measure of repertoire diversity, while the Gini coefficient captured V-J evenness. Public clonotypes were defined as clonotypes shared by more than one individual. The raw public reads went through TCRdb reprocessing: fastp at Q25, MiXCR clone calling, in-frame beta chains kept. Each CDR3 protein gets just one entry, which takes the most common genes and DNA from the rows behind it. What appears here as the V and J calls and clone size reflects TCRdb's work, not the paper's. Here the sample has hundreds of thousands of distinct CDR3 sequences; roughly 14% occur a single time. The ten most abundant clones make up under 10% of the sample.

This sample also belongs to another study, concerning T cells in Graves' hyperthyroidism and ophthalmopathy. That second report states: A patient counted as having stable Graves' hyperthyroidism if no progression to ophthalmopathy occurred over 18 months of follow-up. The hyperthyroidism patients were between 18 and 65 years old and newly diagnosed, with a disease duration of less than 2 months. The study excluded patients with uncontrolled infections, other autoimmune diseases, pregnancy or lactation. Diagnoses were based on clinical symptoms, serum thyroxine and TRAb, thyroid ultrasound and orbital computed tomography. The first round of RT-PCR for the TCR CDR3 was performed with the HTBI primer set and the Qiagen OneStep RT-PCR kit. Most expanded thyroid clonotypes (frequency above 0.001) were also detected in blood, a finding suggesting that blood repertoires may reflect thyroid immune responses. A model built on a 13 V-J signature distinguished ophthalmopathy from stable hyperthyroidism, reaching over 85% sensitivity and under 84% specificity in cross-validation and 80%/75% in testing. In validation, the model predicted progression to ophthalmopathy with approximately 71% sensitivity and approximately 72% specificity, a median of about six months before onset. To identify distinguishing TCR V-J signatures, a discovery cohort of around 98 patients was used, comprising some 45 with Graves' ophthalmopathy and approximately 57 with stable Graves' hyperthyroidism. Prospective prediction of ophthalmopathy was tested in an independent validation cohort consisting of about 20 hyperthyroidism patients and some 15 patients who later progressed to ophthalmopathy. The 100 or so discovery patients were randomly split 7:3 into training and test sets. In addition, the study compared T-cell repertoires in thyroid tissue and in blood from over 5 Graves' hyperthyroidism patients. Once sampling was done, hyperthyroidism patients were given methimazole at a starting dose of 30 mg daily, whereas ophthalmopathy patients were given high-dose intravenous methylprednisolone. Libraries were constructed in a second round of multiplex PCR, after which size selection and purification were performed. Sequencing of the libraries was done on an Illumina HiSeq2000 using paired-end 100 bp reads. SOAPnuke was used to process the raw data, with reads discarded if the reads contained adapters or uncalled bases, had a mean Phred below 15, or lacked an exact constant-primer or identifier match. High-quality paired reads were merged using COPE v1.2.5, and each unique nucleotide sequence was defined as a clonotype. Clonotypes were aligned to IMGT TRBV, TRBD and TRBJ reference segments using MiTCR v1.1. The analysis was restricted to V-J combinations with a frequency above 0.0001, which together covered 98% to 99.2% of the repertoires. A TCS score was defined as the ratio between F50 (clonal expansion) and ExV (chaos), using BLOSUM62-based TCRdist between CDR3 peptides within each V-J. Welch's t-statistics and random forest reduced 514 V-J features to roughly 13, which were used in a naive Bayes classifier (R e1071). Sample size was not statistically predetermined, and investigators were not blinded to group allocation. According to the paper, TCR Vbeta CDR3 sequencing was carried out on about 140 peripheral blood samples, which came from fewer than 50 ophthalmopathy, fewer than 80 hyperthyroidism and roughly 17 progressor patients.

The clonotype originates from a man aged 25-45 years with Graves disease. Donor details come from another sample of the same person, matched by shared clones. The input for sequencing was peripheral blood mononuclear cells (PBMCs), taken at new diagnosis, from a patient treated with antithyroid drugs. This chain joins TRBV20-1 to TRBJ2-7; TRBD2 agrees with 8 junctional bases. The nucleotide sequence is given as TGCAGTGCTAGAGATTGGCGGGAGGAGTACGAGCAGTACTTC. Its coded protein is CSARDWREEYEQYF.